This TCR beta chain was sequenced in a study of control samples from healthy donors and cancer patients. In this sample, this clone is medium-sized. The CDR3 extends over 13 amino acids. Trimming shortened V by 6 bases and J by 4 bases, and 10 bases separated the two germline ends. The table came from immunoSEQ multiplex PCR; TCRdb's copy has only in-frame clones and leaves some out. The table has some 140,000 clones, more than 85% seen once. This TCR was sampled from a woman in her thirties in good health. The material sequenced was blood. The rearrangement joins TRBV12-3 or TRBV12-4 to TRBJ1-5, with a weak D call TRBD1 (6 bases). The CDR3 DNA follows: TGTGCCAGCAGAGAGGGGGGAAATCAGCCCCAGCATTTT. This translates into CASREGGNQPQHF.